A selection of T cell receptor beta chains follows, all from one sample in a study of OX40 agonist ivuxolimab in advanced cancers. Measured with immunoSEQ multiplex PCR; TCRdb has only the in-frame clones, and not every one. The sample shows 60,000 or so clones, about 92% of them seen only once. The sequencing here drew on CD4+ or CD8+ T cells sorted from blood, taken in a trial of the OX40 agonist ivuxolimab. Receptor source: an adult with an advanced solid tumor such as melanoma, head and neck, liver or kidney cancer. The CDR3 runs from the conserved cysteine through the conserved F or W. Fields, in order: clone size, V gene, D gene, J gene, CDR3 protein, CDR3 DNA. D genes are given only for firm matches. Not all rows give a size; the values are once, few, many and, for expanded clones, a class.

clone size: -; V gene: TRBV18; D gene: -; J gene: TRBJ2-5; CDR3 protein: CASSPWDFQETQYF; CDR3 DNA: TGTGCCAGCTCACCATGGGACTTCCAAGAGACCCAGTACTTC
clone size: -; V gene: TRBV7-2; D gene: -; J gene: TRBJ2-4; CDR3 protein: CASSFATRELPRLDIQYF; CDR3 DNA: TGTGCCAGCAGCTTTGCTACGCGGGAACTGCCGAGATTAGACATTCAGTACTTC
clone size: -; V gene: TRBV5-4; D gene: -; J gene: TRBJ2-5; CDR3 protein: CASSARQETQYF; CDR3 DNA: TGTGCCAGCAGCGCCCGACAAGAGACCCAGTACTTC
clone size: once; V gene: TRBV28; D gene: TRBD1; J gene: TRBJ2-7; CDR3 protein: CASTGVGGQAYEQYF; CDR3 DNA: TGTGCCAGCACCGGTGTAGGGGGACAGGCCTACGAGCAGTACTTC
clone size: -; V gene: TRBV7-8; D gene: TRBD1; J gene: TRBJ1-3; CDR3 protein: CASSPSTGFSGNTIYF; CDR3 DNA: TGTGCCAGCAGCCCCTCGACAGGGTTCTCTGGAAACACCATATATTTT
clone size: -; V gene: TRBV7-6; D gene: -; J gene: TRBJ2-3; CDR3 protein: CASSHLITDTQYF; CDR3 DNA: TGTGCCAGCAGCCACCTAATCACAGATACGCAGTATTTT
clone size: -; V gene: TRBV19; D gene: -; J gene: TRBJ1-1; CDR3 protein: CASSIPGISTEAFF; CDR3 DNA: TGTGCCAGTAGTATTCCCGGAATCTCCACTGAAGCTTTCTTT
clone size: -; V gene: TRBV6-5; D gene: TRBD1; J gene: TRBJ1-1; CDR3 protein: CASSWTGTNTEAFF; CDR3 DNA: TGTGCCAGCAGTTGGACAGGGACGAACACTGAAGCTTTCTTT
clone size: -; V gene: TRBV19; D gene: -; J gene: TRBJ2-5; CDR3 protein: CASSIFGPQETQYF; CDR3 DNA: TGTGCCAGTAGTATTTTCGGCCCCCAAGAGACCCAGTACTTC
clone size: -; V gene: TRBV2; D gene: -; J gene: TRBJ1-2; CDR3 protein: CASSEFLRAGYTF; CDR3 DNA: TGTGCCAGCAGTGAATTCCTGCGGGCCGGCTACACCTTC
clone size: -; V gene: TRBV9; D gene: TRBD2; J gene: TRBJ2-3; CDR3 protein: CASSNWWGGSDTQYF; CDR3 DNA: TGTGCCAGCAGCAACTGGTGGGGGGGATCCGATACGCAGTATTTT
clone size: once; V gene: TRBV9; D gene: -; J gene: TRBJ1-3; CDR3 protein: CASSANYMGNTIYF; CDR3 DNA: TGTGCCAGCAGCGCCAACTACATGGGAAACACCATATATTTT
clone size: -; V gene: TRBV6-1; D gene: -; J gene: TRBJ1-5; CDR3 protein: CASSYYGNQPQHF; CDR3 DNA: TGTGCCAGCAGTTATTATGGGAATCAGCCCCAGCATTTT
clone size: -; V gene: TRBV6-1; D gene: -; J gene: TRBJ1-2; CDR3 protein: CASSVTEASGYTF; CDR3 DNA: TGTGCCAGCAGTGTCACCGAAGCGTCTGGCTACACCTTC
clone size: -; V gene: TRBV18; D gene: TRBD2; J gene: TRBJ2-1; CDR3 protein: CASSPPGLAGGREQFF; CDR3 DNA: TGTGCCAGCTCACCACCGGGACTAGCGGGAGGCCGTGAGCAGTTCTTC
clone size: -; V gene: TRBV6-6; D gene: -; J gene: TRBJ1-5; CDR3 protein: CASSGVTQPQHF; CDR3 DNA: TGTGCCAGCAGTGGGGTTACTCAGCCCCAGCATTTT
clone size: -; V gene: TRBV15; D gene: -; J gene: TRBJ2-3; CDR3 protein: CATSRGAPLDTQYF; CDR3 DNA: TGTGCCACCAGCAGAGGGGCTCCACTTGATACGCAGTATTTT
clone size: -; V gene: TRBV7-9; D gene: TRBD1; J gene: TRBJ1-1; CDR3 protein: CASSFRTGISTEAFF; CDR3 DNA: TGTGCCAGCAGCTTCCGGACAGGGATATCCACTGAAGCTTTCTTT
clone size: few; V gene: TRBV30; D gene: -; J gene: TRBJ2-7; CDR3 protein: CAWSPSIGYEQYF; CDR3 DNA: TGTGCCTGGAGTCCGTCCATAGGCTACGAGCAGTACTTC
clone size: -; V gene: TRBV5-1; D gene: -; J gene: TRBJ2-3; CDR3 protein: CASSLMGSIDTQYF; CDR3 DNA: TGCGCCAGCAGCTTGATGGGATCTATCGATACGCAGTATTTT
clone size: -; V gene: TRBV10-3; D gene: TRBD1; J gene: TRBJ1-5; CDR3 protein: CAGGTGNQPQHF; CDR3 DNA: TGTGCCGGGGGGACAGGAAATCAGCCCCAGCATTTT
clone size: -; V gene: TRBV30; D gene: TRBD1; J gene: TRBJ1-3; CDR3 protein: CAWGTGPGNTIYF; CDR3 DNA: TGTGCCTGGGGGACAGGGCCTGGAAACACCATATATTTT
clone size: -; V gene: TRBV4-2; D gene: TRBD2; J gene: TRBJ2-1; CDR3 protein: CASSQESGGPNEQFF; CDR3 DNA: TGTGCCAGCAGCCAAGAAAGCGGGGGCCCCAATGAGCAGTTCTTC
clone size: -; V gene: TRBV18; D gene: -; J gene: TRBJ2-7; CDR3 protein: CASSPPGSYEQYF; CDR3 DNA: TGTGCCAGCTCACCACCGGGGTCCTACGAGCAGTACTTC
clone size: -; V gene: TRBV5-4; D gene: TRBD1; J gene: TRBJ1-1; CDR3 protein: CASRGQGSTEAFF; CDR3 DNA: TGTGCCAGCAGGGGACAGGGGAGCACTGAAGCTTTCTTT
clone size: -; V gene: TRBV20-1; D gene: -; J gene: TRBJ2-1; CDR3 protein: CSARELNEQFF; CDR3 DNA: TGCAGTGCTAGAGAACTAAATGAGCAGTTCTTC
clone size: -; V gene: TRBV4-3; D gene: TRBD1; J gene: TRBJ1-2; CDR3 protein: CTSSLDRNNYGYTF; CDR3 DNA: TGCACCAGCAGTCTGGACAGGAACAACTATGGCTACACCTTC
clone size: -; V gene: TRBV4-1; D gene: -; J gene: TRBJ2-2; CDR3 protein: CASSFNTGELFF; CDR3 DNA: TGCGCCAGCAGCTTTAACACCGGGGAGCTGTTTTTT
clone size: -; V gene: TRBV4-1; D gene: -; J gene: TRBJ2-1; CDR3 protein: CASSQEIGLDSEQFF; CDR3 DNA: TGCGCCAGCAGCCAAGAAATAGGATTGGATAGTGAGCAGTTCTTC
clone size: -; V gene: TRBV6-6; D gene: TRBD1; J gene: TRBJ2-7; CDR3 protein: CASSLGQSSYEQYF; CDR3 DNA: TGTGCCAGCAGTTTGGGACAGTCCTCCTACGAGCAGTACTTC
clone size: -; V gene: TRBV4-2; D gene: -; J gene: TRBJ1-3; CDR3 protein: CASSPGVPGNTIYF; CDR3 DNA: TGTGCCAGCAGCCCAGGGGTGCCTGGAAACACCATATATTTT
clone size: -; V gene: TRBV4-1; D gene: -; J gene: TRBJ1-5; CDR3 protein: CASSQDPGDFNQPQHF; CDR3 DNA: TGCGCCAGCAGCCAAGACCCGGGGGACTTCAATCAGCCCCAGCATTTT